This TCR beta chain was sequenced during a study of blood T cell repertoires in COVID-19. Whole-study context: Acute and convalescent COVID-19 samples came from the United States, Italy and Spain.

J was trimmed by 0 bases and V by 6 bases; bases with no gene match: 11. Germline V gene lookup returns CDR1 MDHEN and CDR2 SYDVKM. This CDR3 region has 17 residues. Individuals drawn from under 30 US areas were roughly 18 to 89 years old. The method was immunoSEQ multiplex PCR; TCRdb's version includes in-frame clones alone and lacks a portion of them. Of some 320,000 clones in the sample, around 87% are singletons; the top ten hold approximately 5.3%. This sequence originates from a woman aged 25 to 39 who had recovered from COVID-19. The sequenced sample was PBMCs or T cells enriched from blood (not recorded which). This sequence joins TRBV28 and TRBJ2-3; 8 bases align to TRBD1. In nucleotides, the CDR3 is TGTGCCAGCAGATACACGGGACAGGAATTTAGCACAGATACGCAGTATTTT. It specifies CASRYTGQEFSTDTQYF.